This T cell receptor beta chain was sequenced during a study of blood T cell repertoires in COVID-19. The V and J ends lost 0 bases and 8 bases, in that order; junction bases with no gene match: 12. There are 16 residues in the CDR3. From germline, CDR1 is SGHDT and CDR2 YYEEEE. Authors' processing steps: Counts of nucleated cells, estimated from reference gene primer amplification, were obtained. This table comes from immunoSEQ multiplex PCR, and its TCRdb copy is limited to in-frame clones, with some not included. V and J calls and clone size are those listed in that table; D and trimming were worked out from the DNA. The data contain about 220,000 clones, approximately 83% of them singletons. This clone was found once.

The clonotype was recovered from a woman aged 25 to 45 who had recovered from COVID-19. Sequencing was performed on peripheral blood. The J gene is TRBJ2-3, the V gene TRBV5-6, with 7 bases aligning to TRBD2. The CDR3 spells CASSLAASGDQGTQYF. CDR3 nucleotide sequence: TGTGCCAGCAGCTTGGCGGCTAGCGGAGACCAAGGTACGCAGTATTTT.